The entry below describes one TCR beta chain. Its target is unknown. The data belong to a study of post-analysis software for immune sequencing data. For the study at large: Relapsing-remitting, secondary progressive and progressive-relapsing multiple sclerosis were all included among the disease courses.

Incorporated into the TCR beta cDNA libraries were unique molecular identifiers, which served to reduce PCR and sequencing biases. TCRdb reprocessed the PCR reads via MiXCR and lists one record per CDR3 protein. The sample lists 800,000 to 950,000 distinct CDR3 sequences, 53% occurring once. Study-level points and caveats: By F measure, strong co-clustering occurred among samples prepared in the same batch. The five TRBV segments detected at higher frequency in patients than in controls included TRBV5-6, TRBV5-1 and TRBV20-1.

The CDR3 spans 17 residues. Per germline, CDR1 MNHEY and CDR2 SVGEGT. Trimming removed 0 bases from V and 0 bases from J, with 12 bases in between. The material sequenced was blood. The origin of this receptor is a girl aged 5-17 years with multiple sclerosis. J is TRBJ2-1 and V is TRBV6-2 or TRBV6-3, with D possibly called TRBD1 or TRBD2 (5 bases each). This chain's CDR3 is CASSYSRGGSSYNEQFF. In nucleotides, the CDR3 is TGTGCCAGCAGTTACTCGAGGGGCGGTAGCTCCTACAATGAGCAGTTCTTC.